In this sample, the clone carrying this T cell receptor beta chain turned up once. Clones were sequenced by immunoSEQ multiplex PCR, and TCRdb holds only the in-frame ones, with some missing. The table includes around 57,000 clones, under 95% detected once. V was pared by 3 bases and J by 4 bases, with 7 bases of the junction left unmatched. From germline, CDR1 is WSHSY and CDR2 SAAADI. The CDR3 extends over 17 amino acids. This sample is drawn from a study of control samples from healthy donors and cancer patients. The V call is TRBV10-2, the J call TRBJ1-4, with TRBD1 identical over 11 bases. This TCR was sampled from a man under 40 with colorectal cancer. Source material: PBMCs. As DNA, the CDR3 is TGCGCCAGCAGTGATCCTTGGACAGGGGGCAATAATGAAAAACTGTTTTTT. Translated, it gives CASSDPWTGGNNEKLFF.